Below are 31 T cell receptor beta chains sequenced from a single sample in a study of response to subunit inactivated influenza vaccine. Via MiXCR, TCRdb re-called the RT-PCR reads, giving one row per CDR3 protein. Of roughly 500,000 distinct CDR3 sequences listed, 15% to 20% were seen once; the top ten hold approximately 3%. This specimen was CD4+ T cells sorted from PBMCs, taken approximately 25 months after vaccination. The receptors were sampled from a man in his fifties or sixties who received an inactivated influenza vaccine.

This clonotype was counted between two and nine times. The CDR3 DNA reads as TGCAGTGCTAGTTCTACTTTTAATTCACCCCTCCACTTT. It is translated as CSASSTFNSPLHF. V and J are TRBV20-1 and TRBJ1-6; D is undetermined. V was clipped by 3 bases and J by 6 bases, with 9 bases between them. CDR1 DFQATT and CDR2 SNEGSKA come from the germline V gene (reference sequence). The CDR3 contains 13 residues.

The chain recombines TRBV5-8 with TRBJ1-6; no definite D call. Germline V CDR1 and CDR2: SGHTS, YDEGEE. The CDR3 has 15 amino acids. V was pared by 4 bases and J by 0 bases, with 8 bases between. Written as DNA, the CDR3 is TGTGCCAGCAGCAAGCAAATCTCCTATAATTCACCCCTCCACTTT. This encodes CASSKQISYNSPLHF.

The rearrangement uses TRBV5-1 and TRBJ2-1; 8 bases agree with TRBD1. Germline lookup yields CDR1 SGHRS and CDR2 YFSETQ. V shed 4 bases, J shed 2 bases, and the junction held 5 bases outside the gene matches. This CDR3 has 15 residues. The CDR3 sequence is CASSIGQGAYNEQFF. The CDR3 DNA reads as TGCGCCAGCAGCATAGGACAGGGAGCCTACAATGAGCAGTTCTTC. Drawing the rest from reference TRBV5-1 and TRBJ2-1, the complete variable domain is KAGVTQTPRYLIKTRGQQVTLSCSPISGHRSVSWYQQTPGQGLQFLFEYFSETQRNKGNFPGRFSGRQFSNSRSEMNVSTLELGDSALYLCASSIGQGAYNEQFFGPGTRLTVL.

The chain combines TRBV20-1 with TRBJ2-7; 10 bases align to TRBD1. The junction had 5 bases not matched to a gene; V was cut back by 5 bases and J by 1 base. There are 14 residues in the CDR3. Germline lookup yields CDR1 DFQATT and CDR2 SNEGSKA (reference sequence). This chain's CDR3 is CSAAGQGNSYEQYF. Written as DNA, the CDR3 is TGCAGTGCTGCGGGACAGGGGAATTCCTACGAGCAGTACTTC.

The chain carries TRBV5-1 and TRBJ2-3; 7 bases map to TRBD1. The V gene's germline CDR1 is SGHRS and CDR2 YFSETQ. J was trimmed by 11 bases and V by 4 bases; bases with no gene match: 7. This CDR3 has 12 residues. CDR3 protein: CASSQRQGEQYF. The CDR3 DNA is TGCGCCAGCAGCCAACGACAGGGTGAGCAGTATTTT.

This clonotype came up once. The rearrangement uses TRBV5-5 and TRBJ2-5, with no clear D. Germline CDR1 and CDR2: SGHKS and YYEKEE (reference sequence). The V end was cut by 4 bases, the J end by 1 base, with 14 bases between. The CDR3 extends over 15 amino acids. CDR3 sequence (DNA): TGTGCCAGCAGCCAACAAGGATCCACCCAAGAGACCCAGTACTTC. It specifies CASSQQGSTQETQYF.

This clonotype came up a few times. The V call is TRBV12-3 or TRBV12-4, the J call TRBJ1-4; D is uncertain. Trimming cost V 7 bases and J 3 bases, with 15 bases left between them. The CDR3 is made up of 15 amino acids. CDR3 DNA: TGTGCCAGCACCACATTTGGGCGGGCTAATGAAAAACTGTTTTTT. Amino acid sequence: CASTTFGRANEKLFF.

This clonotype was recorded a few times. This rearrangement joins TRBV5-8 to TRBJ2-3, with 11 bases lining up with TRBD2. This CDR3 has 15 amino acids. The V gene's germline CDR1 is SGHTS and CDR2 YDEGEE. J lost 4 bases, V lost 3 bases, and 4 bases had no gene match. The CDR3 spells CASSWLAGGADTQYF. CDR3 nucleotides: TGTGCCAGCAGCTGGCTAGCGGGAGGTGCAGATACGCAGTATTTT.

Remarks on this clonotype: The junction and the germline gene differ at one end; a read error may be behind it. The CDR3 DNA sequence: TGTGCCAGCAGCCAGCGGACGGCCTCTGGAAACGCCATATATTTT. It specifies CASSQRTASGNAIYF. The chain joins TRBV7-8 to TRBJ1-3; D gene uncertain. The CDR3 length is 15 residues. From germline, CDR1 is SGHVS and CDR2 FQNEAQ.

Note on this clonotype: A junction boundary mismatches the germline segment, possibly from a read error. The CDR3 reads CSVATSHEQYF. The CDR3 nucleotides are TGCAGCGTTGCGACCTCCCACGAGCAGTACTTC. The chain employs TRBV29-1 and TRBJ2-7; D uncertain. The CDR3 covers 11 residues. Germline V gene lookup returns CDR1 SQVTM and CDR2 ANQGSEA.

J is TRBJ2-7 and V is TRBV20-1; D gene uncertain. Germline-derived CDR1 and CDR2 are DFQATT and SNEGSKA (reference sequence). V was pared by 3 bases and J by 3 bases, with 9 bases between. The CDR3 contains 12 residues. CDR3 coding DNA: TGCAGTGCTAGGGACGGATTCTACGAGCAGTACTTC. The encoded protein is CSARDGFYEQYF.

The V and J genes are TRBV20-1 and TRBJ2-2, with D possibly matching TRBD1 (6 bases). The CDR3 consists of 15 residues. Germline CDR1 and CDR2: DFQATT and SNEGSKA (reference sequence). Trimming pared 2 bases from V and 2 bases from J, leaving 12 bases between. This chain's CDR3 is CSARITGLNTGELFF. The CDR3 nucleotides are TGCAGTGCTAGAATAACAGGGCTCAACACCGGGGAGCTGTTTTTT.

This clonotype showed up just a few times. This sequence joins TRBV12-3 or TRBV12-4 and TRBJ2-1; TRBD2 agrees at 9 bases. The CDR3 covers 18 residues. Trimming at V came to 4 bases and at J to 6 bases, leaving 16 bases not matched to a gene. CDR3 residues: CASSSPTYGGRALNEQFF. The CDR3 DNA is TGTGCCAGCAGTTCCCCGACCTATGGCGGGAGGGCCCTCAATGAGCAGTTCTTC.

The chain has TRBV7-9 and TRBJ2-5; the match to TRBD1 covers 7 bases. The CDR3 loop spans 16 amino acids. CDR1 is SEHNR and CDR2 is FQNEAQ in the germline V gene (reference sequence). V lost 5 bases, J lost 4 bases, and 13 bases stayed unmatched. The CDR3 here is CASSLQTGQFSETQYF. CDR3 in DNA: TGTGCCAGCAGCCTCCAGACAGGGCAGTTTTCAGAGACCCAGTACTTC.

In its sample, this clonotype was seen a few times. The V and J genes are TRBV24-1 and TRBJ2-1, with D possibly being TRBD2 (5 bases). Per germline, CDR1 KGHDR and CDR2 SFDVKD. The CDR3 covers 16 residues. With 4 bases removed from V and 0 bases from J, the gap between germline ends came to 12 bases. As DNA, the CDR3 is TGTGCCACCAGTGAAGGACGGAGGAGCTCCTACAATGAGCAGTTCTTC. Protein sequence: CATSEGRRSSYNEQFF.

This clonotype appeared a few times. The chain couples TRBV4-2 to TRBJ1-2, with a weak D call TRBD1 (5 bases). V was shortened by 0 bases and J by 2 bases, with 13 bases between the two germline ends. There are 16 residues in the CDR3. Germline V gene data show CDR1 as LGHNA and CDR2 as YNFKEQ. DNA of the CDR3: TGTGCCAGCAGCCAAGAGGGGGTAAGACCGAACTATGGCTACACCTTC. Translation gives CASSQEGVRPNYGYTF.

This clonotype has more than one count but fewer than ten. For the CDR3, the DNA is TGTGCCAGCAGCAAACCAGGGGACACCATATATTTT. Amino acids: CASSKPGDTIYF. J is TRBJ1-3 and V is TRBV21-1; the D call of TRBD1 is as the table states it, not checked on the DNA. TRBV21-1 is a recognized pseudogene. The CDR3 extends over 12 amino acids.

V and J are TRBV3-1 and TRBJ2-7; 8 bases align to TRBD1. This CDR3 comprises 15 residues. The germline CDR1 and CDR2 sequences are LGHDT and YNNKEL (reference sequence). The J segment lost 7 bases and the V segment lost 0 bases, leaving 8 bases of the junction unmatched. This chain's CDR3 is CASSQDSQGAGEQYF. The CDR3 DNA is TGTGCCAGCAGCCAAGATTCCCAGGGGGCAGGGGAGCAGTACTTC.

The CDR3 reads CASSVVEVSDTQYF. As DNA, the CDR3 is TGTGCCAGCAGCGTAGTGGAGGTCTCAGATACGCAGTATTTT. The J gene is TRBJ2-3, the V gene TRBV9; maybe TRBD2 (5 bases). Germline CDR1 is SGDLS and CDR2 is YYNGEE. Deletions cut 0 bases from V and 4 bases from J, with 9 bases between. CDR3 length equals 14 residues.

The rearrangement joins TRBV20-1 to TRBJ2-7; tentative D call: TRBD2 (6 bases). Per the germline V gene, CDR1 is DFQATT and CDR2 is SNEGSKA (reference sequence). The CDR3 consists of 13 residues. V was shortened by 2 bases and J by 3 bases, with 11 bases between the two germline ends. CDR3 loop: CSARPPGDYEQYF. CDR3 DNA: TGCAGTGCTAGACCGCCGGGGGACTACGAGCAGTACTTC.

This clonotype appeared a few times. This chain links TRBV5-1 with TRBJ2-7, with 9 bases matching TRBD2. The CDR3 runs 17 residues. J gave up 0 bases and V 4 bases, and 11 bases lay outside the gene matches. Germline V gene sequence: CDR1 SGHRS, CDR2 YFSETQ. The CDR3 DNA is TGCGCCAGCAGCCATGGTAGACTAGCGGCGATCTCCTACGAGCAGTACTTC. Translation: CASSHGRLAAISYEQYF.

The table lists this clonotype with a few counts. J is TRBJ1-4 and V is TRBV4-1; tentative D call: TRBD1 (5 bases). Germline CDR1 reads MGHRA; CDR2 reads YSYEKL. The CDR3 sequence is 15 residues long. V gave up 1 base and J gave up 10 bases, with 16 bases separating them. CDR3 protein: CASSQGRGPSGKLFF. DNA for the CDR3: TGCGCCAGCAGCCAAGGCCGGGGCCCATCGGGAAAACTGTTTTTT.

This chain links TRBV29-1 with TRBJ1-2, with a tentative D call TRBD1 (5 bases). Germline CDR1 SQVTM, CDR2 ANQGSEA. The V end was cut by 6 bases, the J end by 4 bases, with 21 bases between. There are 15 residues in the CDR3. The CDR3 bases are TGCAGCGTCCGGGACTACCGGGATATCGGCTATGGCTACACCTTC. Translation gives CSVRDYRDIGYGYTF.

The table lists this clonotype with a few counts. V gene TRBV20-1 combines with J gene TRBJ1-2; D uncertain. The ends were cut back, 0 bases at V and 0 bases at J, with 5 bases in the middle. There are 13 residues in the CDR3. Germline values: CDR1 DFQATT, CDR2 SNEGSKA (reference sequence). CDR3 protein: CSAREASNYGYTF. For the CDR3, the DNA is TGCAGTGCTAGAGAGGCGTCTAACTATGGCTACACCTTC.

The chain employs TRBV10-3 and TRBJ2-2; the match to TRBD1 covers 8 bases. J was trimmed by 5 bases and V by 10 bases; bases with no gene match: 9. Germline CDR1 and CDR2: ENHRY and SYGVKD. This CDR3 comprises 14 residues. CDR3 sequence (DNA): TGTGCCACGCACACCACAGGGGGGACCGGGGAGCTGTTTTTT. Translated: CATHTTGGTGELFF.

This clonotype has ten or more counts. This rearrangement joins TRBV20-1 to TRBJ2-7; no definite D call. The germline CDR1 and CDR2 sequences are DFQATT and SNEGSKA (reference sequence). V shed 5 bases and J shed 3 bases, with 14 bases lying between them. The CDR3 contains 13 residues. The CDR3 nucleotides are TGCAGTGCTCCCGGACCATTGGGCTACGAGCAGTACTTC. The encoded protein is CSAPGPLGYEQYF.

This CDR3 is CSARSYTGELFF. CDR3 sequence (DNA): TGCAGTGCTAGGAGCTACACCGGGGAGCTGTTTTTT. The chain carries TRBV20-1 and TRBJ2-2; no clear D. Trimming removed 3 bases at V and 3 bases at J, with 5 bases between. Germline V gene lookup returns CDR1 DFQATT and CDR2 SNEGSKA (reference sequence). This CDR3 comprises 12 residues.

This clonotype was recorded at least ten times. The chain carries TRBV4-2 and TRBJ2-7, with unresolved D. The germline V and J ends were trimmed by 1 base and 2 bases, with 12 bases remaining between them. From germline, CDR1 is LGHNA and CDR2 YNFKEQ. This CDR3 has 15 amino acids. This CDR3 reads CASSQGYSDTYEQYF. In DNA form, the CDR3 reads TGTGCCAGCAGCCAAGGATATAGTGATACCTACGAGCAGTACTTC.

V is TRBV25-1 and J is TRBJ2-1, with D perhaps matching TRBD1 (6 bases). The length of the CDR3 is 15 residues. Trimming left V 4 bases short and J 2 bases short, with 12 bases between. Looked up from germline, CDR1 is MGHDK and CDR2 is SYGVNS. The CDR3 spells CASSARGIAYNEQFF. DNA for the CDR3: TGTGCCAGCAGTGCCAGGGGAATTGCCTACAATGAGCAGTTCTTC. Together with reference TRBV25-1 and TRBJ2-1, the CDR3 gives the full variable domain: EADIYQTPRYLVIGTGKKITLECSQTMGHDKMYWYQQDPGMELHLIHYSYGVNSTEKGDLSSESTVSRIRTEHFPLTLESARPSHTSQYLCASSARGIAYNEQFFGPGTRLTVL.

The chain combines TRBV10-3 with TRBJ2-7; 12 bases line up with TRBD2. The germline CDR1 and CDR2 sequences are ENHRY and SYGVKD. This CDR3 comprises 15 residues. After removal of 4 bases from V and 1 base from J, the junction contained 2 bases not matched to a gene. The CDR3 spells CAISVGLAGSYEQYF. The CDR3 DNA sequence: TGTGCCATCAGTGTTGGACTAGCGGGATCCTACGAGCAGTACTTC.

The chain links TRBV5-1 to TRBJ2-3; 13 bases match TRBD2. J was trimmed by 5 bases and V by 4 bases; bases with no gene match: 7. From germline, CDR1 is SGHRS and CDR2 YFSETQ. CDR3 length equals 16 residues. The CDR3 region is CASSGGLAGVQDTQYF. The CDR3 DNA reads TGCGCCAGCAGCGGAGGACTAGCGGGGGTTCAAGATACGCAGTATTTT.